The subject of this entry is one T cell receptor (beta chain). Its target antigen remains unknown. Per-nucleotide qualities are absent, and no much larger clonotype sits a single base away. This entry belongs to a study of cytomegalovirus exposure and HLA in healthy donors (dated by TCRdb to about 2017). About the study as a whole: An earlier analysis of roughly 630 of the donors reported roughly 270 Gb of sequence data and some 120 million unique TCR beta sequences from some 180 million T cells. Alongside the repertoire data, information on donor age, sex, ethnicity and CMV serostatus was compiled. HLA typing covered class I and class II loci at four-digit resolution. A separate validation cohort of roughly 120 different subjects was used in addition to the approximately 670-subject first cohort. The later analysis used no new phenotypic data to find candidate immune exposures, relying instead on TCR beta sequences and their occurrence across donors. To predict cytomegalovirus infection status, the study brought together high-throughput TCR immunosequencing, statistical association of individual TCRs with disease status, and machine learning. In an earlier analysis of a few hundred of the donors, high-throughput TCR beta sequencing was used to judge whether each TCR beta V gene segment behaved as functional or pseudogenic. Every repertoire in the discovery cohort had been generated on one and the same sequencing platform. The study aimed to test whether signatures of past pathogen exposure could be identified by cataloging public T cell receptors. An early release covering just under 650 HLA-typed donors comprised about 320 gigabases of sequencing data and roughly 85 million unique TCR sequences. The number of donors typed differed by locus, with about 629-630 for A, B, C, DRB1 and DQB1, about 500 for DQA1, nearly 610 for DPA1, and approximately 470 for DPB1. Among about 370 genotyped donors of the cohort, an average of about 240,000 unique TCR beta nucleotide sequences was sequenced per donor, of which 15% to 20% were non-productive. Using immunosequencing, the study profiled T cell repertoires from 640 or so subjects and related those repertoires to cytomegalovirus serostatus. Because of strong linkage in the cohort, 5 or 6 DR-DQ haplotypes were treated as single units for association and clustering. A later genetic analysis used genome-wide SNP genotypes for about 65% of the 666 donors, treating that subset as a discovery cohort. To study patterns of TCR occurrence, a later analysis re-analyzed previously published TCR beta repertoires from under 750 donors and added high-resolution HLA genotyping. The genetic ancestry cluster associated with self-reported Caucasian donors included 81% of the 398 genotyped donors.

The cohort consisted of approximately 670 healthy bone marrow donors. At the time of sampling, every cohort member was nominally healthy, though immune exposures that went unrecorded were likely present. The donor tested CMV seropositive and was one of the 289 seropositive cohort members. A peripheral blood sample was collected from each donor, and TCR beta sequencing was performed on peripheral blood mononuclear cells. Genomic DNA was extracted from the blood cell samples with the Qiagen DNeasy Blood Extraction Kit. Inclusive of the bounding cysteine and phenylalanine, the CDR3 is 14 residues long. Just the 42-base CDR3 DNA is kept, in frame starting at base 1. The germline V and J ends show losses of 11 bases and 3 bases respectively, and no gene match explains 10 bases of the junction. Taken from the germline V gene (reference sequence), the CDR1 and CDR2 loops are LNHDA and SQIVND. What the research found in general, with its limitations: Presence/absence analyses assumed roughly uniform sequencing depth across donors, an assumption that may not hold. Because HLA typing was unavailable for some donors at each locus, only the typed subset was used in association tests. Because counts were too low, 15 to 20 rarely observed V segments, including chromosome 9 orphons, were excluded from the earlier analysis of 587 of the donors. In an earlier analysis of more than 450 of the donors, most TCR beta V segments were observed in productive rearrangements about 90% or about 30% of the time, broadly matching IMGT annotations. The study gave a list of around 170 TCR beta chains associated with cytomegalovirus. Some IMGT-functional V segments, including TRBV6-2 and TRBV6-3, could not be told apart with the 87-base-pair reads, so those segments were excluded. In vitro tests confirmed that three of the cytomegalovirus-associated TCR beta chains recognize cytomegalovirus antigens. When HLA alleles, especially DR and DQ, strongly co-occurred, TCR associations were difficult to assign to individual alleles. A later genetic analysis reported fewer N-insertions in productive TCRs among donors in an Asian-associated ancestry cluster than the roughly 640-donor mean. A later analysis associated about 17,000 TCR beta sequences with specific HLA alleles at a false discovery rate of 0.05. In both the original and validation cohorts, the classifier was reported to diagnose cytomegalovirus status with high specificity and sensitivity. A later analysis reported that several top co-occurrence clusters appeared linked to parvovirus B19, influenza, CMV and Epstein-Barr virus. Most CMV-associated TCR beta chains appeared to be HLA-restricted in a later analysis, and the HLA associations seemed to be driven largely by CMV exposure. While some public TCRs were present in many individuals, most TCR sequences turned up only very rarely across donors. It was suggested by the authors that the approach could potentially be generalized to other disease states and immunological phenotypes. The sequencing pipeline was judged likely to have produced a cluster of highly shared sequence variants as a technical artifact. Immune exposure information for the cohort was limited to CMV serostatus. V-gene and J-gene trimming of TCR beta chains was associated with a missense DCLRE1C variant in a later genetic analysis, and the association was replicated in an independent cohort. Linkage disequilibrium might explain the correlated functional status among segregating V segments, but an unknown experimental factor could not be ruled out. This cohort had only TCR beta chains sequenced, and the lack of alpha or paired-chain data limited which features could be detected. In a later analysis, HLA-associated TCR beta chains were found to be more clonally expanded and to have lower generation probabilities than equally common non-associated chains. A further reported finding was that TCR beta sequences accurately predicted the HLA-A and HLA-B alleles for most subjects in the first cohort. In a later analysis, TCR association rates were found to vary across HLA loci, with the most associated TCRs seen for DRB1 alleles and the fewest for HLA-C alleles.

The protocol used for the library was the immunoSEQ multiplex PCR assay. A mixture of 60 forward primers for TCR Vbeta segments and 13 reverse primers for TCR Jbeta segments was used in the multiplex PCR. The CDR3 region of rearranged TCR beta genes was amplified from genomic DNA with a multiplex PCR assay. The Illumina HiSeq System was used to sequence the amplified TCR beta libraries as 87-base-pair reads. The source study handled its data this way. In a later analysis, tens of millions of unique TCR beta chains were counted across the approximately 640 repertoires, and around 10 million of these chains were shared by at least two donors. Raw reads were error-corrected and collapsed into unique sequences by a nearest-neighbor algorithm in which closely related sequences were merged to remove PCR and sequencing errors. V, D and J gene segments were assigned by aligning CDR3 sequences to IMGT reference sequences. For a sequence to be retained, at least a six-nucleotide match to both a V gene segment and a J gene segment was required. A rearrangement counted as productive if the CDR3 had no stop codons and remained in frame with V and J, and every other rearrangement counted as non-productive. CDR3 was defined according to IMGT convention as the region running from the second conserved V-encoded cysteine to the conserved J-encoded phenylalanine. The earlier analysis of approximately 590 of the donors excluded any sequence lacking an unambiguous match to a single V gene segment. In an earlier analysis of around 590 of the donors, a V segment was called functional when productive rearrangements were above 56.7%, and segregating when the standard deviation between donors exceeded 5%. A statistical classification framework was built for diagnosing cytomegalovirus status from the catalog of TCR beta chain sequences. V and J gene assignment, in a later analysis, came from comparing TCR nucleotide sequences with IMGT/GENE-DB human TR gene sequences. Using the TCRdist pipeline, a later analysis assigned CDR3 sequences along with most-parsimonious VDJ recombination scenarios. A later analysis defined each TCR beta chain by its CDR3 amino acid sequence plus V-gene family, and excluded reads lacking a unique V-gene family. As a way to deal with suspected cross-contamination and a sequencing artifact, a later analysis dropped more than 500 nucleotide sequences that were highly shared and had low generation probability. For each public chain, a later analysis derived a clonal expansion index from normalized ranks of inferred template counts within each repertoire. In a later analysis, generation probabilities were computed with a VDJ recombination model fitted to out-of-frame rearrangements, and the resulting probabilities were checked against IGoR. Hypergeometric tests were used in a later analysis to score TCR-TCR, TCR-HLA and TCR-CMV co-occurrence, with a repertoire-size bias correction applied to the TCR pairs. False discovery rates were estimated in a later analysis by permuting HLA or CMV assignments 20 times. In a later analysis, co-occurring TCRs were grouped using DBSCAN, and TCRdist sequence similarity was added for clustering within HLA-allele-positive subsets. For co-occurrence clustering, repertoires with fewer than 30,000 or more than 120,000 public chains were excluded, along with several repertoires with anomalous nucleotide sharing. Sourced from immuneACCESS, this table was stored by TCRdb with only in-frame sequences that have V and J called. A share of the clones is absent; for the studies checked, an unresolved V gene accounts for under half, and the remainder has no known explanation. V, J and clone size are taken as reported in that table, and D and trimming were inferred from the DNA itself. Across this sample there are approximately 180,000 clones, with just over 75% seen only once. The ten largest clones take up roughly 1.4% of the sample.

The clonotype originates from a woman aged 25 to 45 in good health and CMV-seropositive. Material for sequencing was PBMCs. The V gene is TRBV19 and the J gene is TRBJ2-4; 7 central nucleotides agree with TRBD2. CDR3 sequence: CASVGLADKNIQYF. The DNA reads TGTGCCTCAGTAGGGCTAGCGGACAAAAACATTCAGTACTTC.